Sequencing of this TCR beta chain was carried out in a study of blood T cell repertoires in COVID-19. This CDR3 has 15 amino acids. Per germline, CDR1 SGHRS and CDR2 YFSETQ. Trimming removed 4 bases from V and 3 bases from J; junction bases left unmatched: 7. Profiled with immunoSEQ multiplex PCR; TCRdb holds only in-frame clones, not every one. The sample shows some 250,000 clones, about 90% of them seen only once. The chain carries TRBV5-1 and TRBJ2-7; 10 positions agree with TRBD1. The clonotype comes from a woman younger than 45 who had recovered from COVID-19. Sequenced sample: peripheral blood. The CDR3 DNA reads as TGCGCCAGCAGCCCCTGGACAGGGGGAGTCTACGAGCAGTACTTC. Its protein product is CASSPWTGGVYEQYF.